These 30 T cell receptor beta chains originate from one sample sequenced in a study of early stage breast cancer tumors. The table came from immunoSEQ multiplex PCR; TCRdb's copy has only in-frame clones and leaves some out. The data contain tens of thousands of clones, approximately 78% of them singletons. Sequenced sample: blood. These receptors were obtained from a person between 35 and 49 years old with breast cancer.

The chain links TRBV25-1 to TRBJ2-2, with a tentative D call TRBD2 (6 bases). There are 16 residues in the CDR3. The V gene lost 3 bases and the J gene lost 4 bases, with 15 bases spanning the gap. Germline V gene data show CDR1 as MGHDK and CDR2 as SYGVNS. Here the CDR3 DNA reads TGTGCCAGCAGTGACGGGGGTAGCGGCGGCACCGGGGAGCTGTTTTTT. Its translation is CASSDGGSGGTGELFF.

The chain carries TRBV7-9 and TRBJ2-7; no clear D. The CDR3 runs 15 residues. The V end lost 1 base, the J end lost 0 bases, and 10 bases lay between the germline ends. Germline CDR1 and CDR2: SEHNR and FQNEAQ (reference sequence). As DNA, the CDR3 is TGTGCCAGCAGCTTAGACCGTACCGTCTCCTACGAGCAGTACTTC. It is translated as CASSLDRTVSYEQYF.

The chain has TRBV5-4 and TRBJ2-5; 14 nucleotides match TRBD2. J gave up 5 bases and V 4 bases, and 10 bases lay outside the gene matches. The germline V gene encodes CDR1 SGHNT and CDR2 YYREEE (reference sequence). The CDR3 runs 17 residues. The CDR3 reads CASSRRLAGGPRETQYF. The DNA of the CDR3 is TGTGCCAGCAGCAGGCGACTAGCGGGAGGGCCGCGGGAGACCCAGTACTTC.

The rearrangement joins TRBV4-2 to TRBJ1-2; 10 positions match TRBD1. The CDR3 loop spans 18 amino acids. The germline gives CDR1 LGHNA, CDR2 YNFKEQ. Trimming cost V 1 base and J 6 bases; bases outside gene matches: 14. The CDR3 reads CASSQVVGPTGGKDGYTF. CDR3 in DNA: TGTGCCAGCAGCCAAGTAGTCGGACCGACAGGGGGCAAGGATGGCTACACCTTC.

V is TRBV30 and J is TRBJ1-2; TRBD1 agrees at 9 bases. The J segment lost 4 bases and the V segment lost 8 bases, leaving 11 bases of the junction unmatched. The V gene's germline CDR1 is GTSNPN and CDR2 SVGIG (reference sequence). CDR3 length: 14 residues. The CDR3 DNA reads TGTGCCGGCGGACACAGGGGGCTCTCCTATGGCTACACCTTC. Residues: CAGGHRGLSYGYTF.

This clone was seen only a few times. The CDR3 bases are TGTGCCAGCGGATCTATATCACAGGGGCTCGCCAATGGCTACACCTTC. Translated: CASGSISQGLANGYTF. The genes are TRBV19 and TRBJ1-2; TRBD1 agrees at 7 bases. The V segment lost 9 bases and the J segment 6 bases; nucleotides outside the gene matches: 19. Germline loops: CDR1 LNHDA, CDR2 SQIVND (reference sequence). The CDR3 loop spans 16 amino acids.

The chain carries TRBV7-2 and TRBJ2-5; D is uncertain. The CDR3 length is 12 residues. Germline V gives CDR1 SGHTA, CDR2 FQGNSA. Trimming left V 0 bases short and J 4 bases short, with 3 bases between. CDR3 protein: CASSLAGETQYF. The CDR3, as DNA: TGTGCCAGCAGCTTAGCGGGAGAGACCCAGTACTTC.

V and J are TRBV11-2 and TRBJ1-1, with a tentative D call TRBD1 (5 bases). Germline V gene lookup returns CDR1 SGHAT and CDR2 FQNNGV. Trimming stripped 5 bases from V and 4 bases from J, with 14 bases between. The CDR3 length is 14 residues. CDR3 bases: TGTGCCAGCAGCGCCCTAGGGGTGGGCACTGAAGCTTTCTTT. This sequence encodes CASSALGVGTEAFF.

The chain combines TRBV4-1 with TRBJ2-1, with 7 bases aligning to TRBD1. With 3 bases clipped from V and 6 bases from J, the junction kept 14 bases outside the gene matches. This CDR3 comprises 17 residues. CDR1 is MGHRA and CDR2 is YSYEKL in the germline V gene. The CDR3, as DNA: TGCGCCAGCAGCCATGAGCCTCTACAGGGGTCCCGCAATGAGCAGTTCTTC. The encoded protein is CASSHEPLQGSRNEQFF.

The chain has TRBV29-1 and TRBJ2-3; no definite D call. Trimming pared 4 bases from V and 3 bases from J, leaving 17 bases between. The CDR3 has 15 residues. CDR1 SQVTM and CDR2 ANQGSEA come from the germline V gene. The CDR3: CSVALGDVGTDTQYF. CDR3 nucleotide sequence: TGCAGCGTTGCCCTAGGTGACGTGGGAACAGATACGCAGTATTTT.

The chain recombines TRBV5-4 with TRBJ2-1, with TRBD2 matching 7 bases. The V segment lost 1 base and the J segment 9 bases; nucleotides outside the gene matches: 13. This CDR3 has 16 amino acids. Germline assignment: CDR1 SGHNT and CDR2 YYREEE (reference sequence). Written as DNA, the CDR3 is TGTGCCAGCAGCTTGTTCACCCAAGCGGGGAAGGGTGAGCAGTTCTTC. It codes for CASSLFTQAGKGEQFF.

The chain employs TRBV19 and TRBJ2-5; TRBD2 matches at 8 bases. The CDR3 loop spans 13 amino acids. Looked up from germline, CDR1 is LNHDA and CDR2 is SQIVND (reference sequence). Germline trimming cut 6 bases from V and 1 base from J; bases unmatched to any gene: 1. CDR3 region: CASSGRVQETQYF. The CDR3 DNA is TGTGCCAGTAGCGGGAGGGTCCAAGAGACCCAGTACTTC.

The chain joins TRBV30 to TRBJ2-7, with TRBD1 matching 9 bases. Germline values: CDR1 GTSNPN, CDR2 SVGIG (reference sequence). V lost 4 bases, J lost 2 bases, and 3 bases stayed unmatched. The CDR3 totals 13 residues. CDR3 residues: CAWTGQGPYEQYF. In DNA form, the CDR3 reads TGTGCCTGGACGGGACAGGGACCCTACGAGCAGTACTTC.

This chain uses TRBV9 with TRBJ2-1, with 16 nucleotides matching TRBD2. With V trimmed by 0 bases and J by 8 bases, 2 bases remained unmatched. The CDR3 runs 16 residues. CDR1 and CDR2 (germline): SGDLS, YYNGEE. The DNA of the CDR3 is TGTGCCAGCAGCGTAGGAGGGACTAGCGGGAGGGATGAGCAGTTCTTC. Translating gives CASSVGGTSGRDEQFF. Drawing the rest from reference TRBV9 and TRBJ2-1, the complete variable domain is DSGVTQTPKHLITATGQRVTLRCSPRSGDLSVYWYQQSLDQGLQFLIQYYNGEERAKGNILERFSAQQFPDLHSELNLSSLELGDSALYFCASSVGGTSGRDEQFFGPGTRLTVL.

V and J are TRBV29-1 and TRBJ2-5, with D perhaps TRBD1 (9 bases). This CDR3 has 14 amino acids. Trimming left V 7 bases short and J 5 bases short, with 20 bases between. The V gene's germline CDR1 is SQVTM and CDR2 ANQGSEA. The CDR3 here is CSASDSGTGETQYF. CDR3 sequence (DNA): TGCAGCGCCTCGGATAGCGGGACAGGGGAGACCCAGTACTTC.

CDR3 nucleotide sequence: TGTGCCAGCAGCGAAACCCAGGGGGGCGGGGAGCTGTTTTTT. This encodes CASSETQGGGELFF. V gene TRBV2 combines with J gene TRBJ2-2, with TRBD1 as a possible D gene (7 bases). The CDR3 loop spans 14 amino acids. The V and J ends lost 6 bases and 7 bases respectively, with 15 bases between them. Germline CDR1 reads SNHLY; CDR2 reads FYNNEI.

The V call is TRBV4-2, the J call TRBJ1-2; unclear D gene. The CDR3 has 17 amino acids. CDR1 LGHNA and CDR2 YNFKEQ come from the germline V gene. Deletions cut 0 bases from V and 3 bases from J, with 17 bases between. The CDR3 spells CASSQDVGRGLDYGYTF. As DNA, the CDR3 is TGTGCCAGCAGCCAAGACGTTGGTCGGGGTCTGGACTATGGCTACACCTTC.

The chain is built from TRBV6-1 and TRBJ1-2, with 9 bases matching TRBD1. With 4 bases clipped from V and 3 bases from J, the junction kept 6 bases outside the gene matches. There are 15 residues in the CDR3. Germline CDR1 is MNHNS and CDR2 is SASEGT. The CDR3 DNA follows: TGTGCCAGCAGTGTACAGGGGGCACTCGACTATGGCTACACCTTC. Encoded protein: CASSVQGALDYGYTF.

The genes are TRBV18 and TRBJ2-3; 9 bases fit TRBD1. The germline CDR1 and CDR2 sequences are KGHSH and LQKENI. J lost 3 bases, V lost 3 bases, and 4 bases had no gene match. The CDR3 extends over 15 amino acids. This CDR3 is CASSPRDRVTDTQYF. CDR3 nucleotides: TGTGCCAGCTCACCCAGGGACAGGGTGACAGATACGCAGTATTTT.

This chain joins TRBV11-3 and TRBJ2-4, with D perhaps TRBD2 (6 bases). With 4 bases removed from V and 5 bases from J, the gap between germline ends came to 18 bases. From germline, CDR1 is SGHNT and CDR2 YENEEA. This CDR3 comprises 16 residues. CDR3 nucleotides: TGTGCCAGCAGCTCTCCGTGGGGGGTACATGAAAACATTCAGTACTTC. This codes for CASSSPWGVHENIQYF.

The chain is built from TRBV5-4 and TRBJ2-2; tentatively, D is TRBD1 (6 bases). The CDR3 sequence is 17 residues long. Germline V gene lookup returns CDR1 SGHNT and CDR2 YYREEE (reference sequence). V lost 0 bases and J 3 bases, leaving 15 bases between the germline ends. The CDR3 sequence is CASSLAIGGSDTGELFF. The CDR3 coding sequence is TGTGCCAGCAGCTTGGCGATAGGGGGTTCGGACACCGGGGAGCTGTTTTTT.

Only one count was recorded for this clone. The CDR3 DNA reads as TGTGCCAGCAGCGGGCAGACAGGGACCGCCGGGACCCAGTACTTC. It translates to CASSGQTGTAGTQYF. The chain is built from TRBV11-2 and TRBJ2-5, with TRBD1 matching 7 bases. V was clipped by 5 bases and J by 7 bases; unmatched bases: 13. The CDR3 contains 15 residues. CDR1 and CDR2 from the germline V gene are SGHAT and FQNNGV.

The rearrangement joins TRBV19 to TRBJ2-5, with 8 bases aligning to TRBD2. CDR1 is LNHDA and CDR2 is SQIVND in the germline V gene (reference sequence). The CDR3 is made up of 16 amino acids. Trimming at V came to 2 bases and at J to 6 bases, leaving 11 bases not matched to a gene. The CDR3 here is CASSITGGASGQTQYF. As DNA, the CDR3 is TGTGCCAGTAGTATAACCGGGGGGGCCTCCGGGCAGACCCAGTACTTC.

Concerning this clone itself: Other DNA sequences in this sample translate to the same CDR3. This chain joins TRBV27 and TRBJ2-1; D not certain. This CDR3 is 13 amino acids long. Germline V gene lookup returns CDR1 MNHEY and CDR2 SMNVEV (reference sequence). Deletions cut 0 bases from V and 3 bases from J, with 3 bases between. The CDR3 sequence is CASSLSDYNEQFF. DNA of the CDR3: TGTGCCAGCAGTTTATCGGACTACAATGAGCAGTTCTTC.

V usage is TRBV18 and J usage is TRBJ2-7, with 7 bases lining up with TRBD1. The CDR3 is 12 residues long. V gave up 3 bases and J gave up 6 bases; unmatched junction bases: 2. The germline V gene encodes CDR1 KGHSH and CDR2 LQKENI. The CDR3 is CASSPDRAEQYF. DNA of the CDR3: TGTGCCAGCTCACCTGACAGGGCCGAGCAGTACTTC. Using reference TRBV18 and TRBJ2-7 for the parts outside the CDR3, the full variable domain is NAGVMQNPRHLVRRRGQEARLRCSPMKGHSHVYWYRQLPEEGLKFMVYLQKENIIDESGMPKERFSAEFPKEGPSILRIQQVVRGDSAAYFCASSPDRAEQYFGPGTRLTVT.

This clone was picked up a small number of times. V usage is TRBV6-5 and J usage is TRBJ1-1, with D unresolved. The CDR3 has 15 amino acids. Germline CDR1 and CDR2: MNHEY and SVGAGI. V lost 0 bases and J 4 bases, leaving 12 bases between the germline ends. The CDR3 DNA reads as TGTGCCAGCAGTTACTCGGAACCAACGGTCACTGAAGCTTTCTTT. This sequence encodes CASSYSEPTVTEAFF.

The gene calls are TRBV6-1 and TRBJ2-4; 9 nucleotides align to TRBD1. Unmatched junction bases numbered 0, after V lost 3 bases and J lost 6 bases. The length of the CDR3 is 13 residues. From germline, CDR1 is MNHNS and CDR2 SASEGT. CDR3 protein: CASSEDRGNIQYF. CDR3 in DNA: TGTGCCAGCAGTGAGGACAGGGGAAACATTCAGTACTTC.

The V gene is TRBV4-2, the J gene TRBJ2-2; the D gene is possibly TRBD2 (6 bases). CDR1 is LGHNA and CDR2 is YNFKEQ in the germline V gene. Trimming shortened V by 4 bases and J by 4 bases, and 16 bases separated the two germline ends. This CDR3 comprises 16 residues. The CDR3 sequence is CASSPPLRDGTGELFF. In nucleotides, the CDR3 is TGTGCCAGCAGCCCCCCTCTGCGGGACGGCACCGGGGAGCTGTTTTTT.

This sequence joins TRBV5-4 and TRBJ2-3, with TRBD2 identical over 9 bases. The CDR3 has 16 amino acids. Germline V gives CDR1 SGHNT, CDR2 YYREEE (reference sequence). Unmatched junction bases numbered 11, after V lost 3 bases and J lost 6 bases. The CDR3 loop reads CASSSIFGGGGDTQYF. The CDR3 DNA is TGTGCCAGCAGCTCGATATTTGGCGGGGGGGGCGATACGCAGTATTTT.

This clone has a handful of counts. CDR3 sequence reads: CASSENSMTSNQPQHF. As DNA, the CDR3 is TGTGCCAGCAGTGAAAACAGCATGACGAGCAATCAGCCCCAGCATTTT. The rearrangement uses TRBV2 and TRBJ1-5; D is ambiguous. The CDR3 has 16 residues. Germline V gene lookup returns CDR1 SNHLY and CDR2 FYNNEI. Trimming took off 2 bases at V and 1 base at J, with 12 bases between the two ends.